Listed below are T cell receptor beta chains from one sample, sequenced in a study of graft-versus-host responses after intestinal transplantation. No antigen has been assigned to these receptors. Profiling relied on immunoSEQ multiplex PCR, and the TCRdb table lists in-frame clones only, not all of them. Here the sample spans fewer than 50,000 clones, approximately 84% being singletons. The sequences come from unstimulated CD4+ T cells sorted from spleen or lymph node cells, collected before transplant. Receptor source: a human donor who was the organ donor for an intestinal transplant. Both conserved end residues are part of each CDR3. Each record gives: D gene, clone size, V gene, J gene, CDR3 protein, CDR3 DNA. The D gene is left open where the match is weak. Clone size, where shown, is once, few, many, or a class for clones that have expanded.

>NA|NA|TRBV7-9|TRBJ2-1
CASSYTEINEQFF
TGTGCCAGCAGCTACACTGAAATCAATGAGCAGTTCTTC
>TRBD1|NA|TRBV2|TRBJ2-3
CASSEDGTGTDTQYF
TGTGCCAGCAGTGAAGATGGGACAGGGACAGATACGCAGTATTTT
>NA|NA|TRBV9|TRBJ1-5
CASSPPRGSGADSNQPQHF
TGTGCCAGCAGCCCCCCGAGGGGGAGTGGGGCCGATAGCAATCAGCCCCAGCATTTT
>NA|few|TRBV19|TRBJ1-1
CASKIGDTEAFF
TGTGCCAGTAAAATCGGGGACACTGAAGCTTTCTTT
>TRBD1|few|TRBV27|TRBJ2-3
CASSDRGGHTDTQYF
TGTGCCAGCAGCGACAGGGGAGGCCACACAGATACGCAGTATTTT
>NA|NA|TRBV30|TRBJ1-2
CAWSLSKRANYGYTF
TGTGCCTGGAGTCTCTCCAAACGAGCTAACTATGGCTACACCTTC
>NA|NA|TRBV10-1|TRBJ1-2
CASSESSSYGYTF
TGCGCCAGCAGTGAGTCGAGTTCCTATGGCTACACCTTC
>TRBD2|NA|TRBV7-2|TRBJ2-1
CASRLTSGGAHEQFF
TGTGCCAGCAGACTTACTAGCGGGGGGGCCCATGAGCAGTTCTTC
>NA|NA|TRBV23-1|TRBJ2-7
CASSPRTASYEQYF
TGCGCCAGCAGCCCCCGGACAGCCAGCTACGAGCAGTACTTC
>NA|NA|TRBV19|TRBJ2-7
CASSSMRFAGAGGQYF
TGTGCCAGTAGTAGTATGAGGTTTGCTGGGGCCGGAGGGCAGTACTTC
>NA|NA|TRBV18|TRBJ1-1
CASSPTGNTEAFF
TGTGCCAGCTCACCGACAGGGAACACTGAAGCTTTCTTT
>NA|NA|TRBV30|TRBJ1-1
CAWSVSFFRVRAEAFF
TGTGCCTGGAGTGTATCTTTCTTCCGTGTAAGGGCTGAAGCTTTCTTT
>NA|NA|TRBV29-1|TRBJ1-1
CSAIDRSNTEAFF
TGCAGCGCCATAGACAGGTCGAACACTGAAGCTTTCTTT
>NA|NA|TRBV18|TRBJ1-1
CASSPSTSYNTEAFF
TGTGCCAGCTCACCAAGTACGTCGTACAACACTGAAGCTTTCTTT
>TRBD1|NA|TRBV27|TRBJ1-5
CASSFGQGNQPQHF
TGTGCCAGCAGTTTTGGACAGGGCAATCAGCCCCAGCATTTT
>NA|NA|TRBV19|TRBJ1-2
CASSTIGTKSVGYTF
TGTGCCAGTAGTACCATAGGGACAAAATCTGTCGGCTACACCTTC
>NA|NA|TRBV10-3|TRBJ2-7
CAISEAAPRDEQYF
TGTGCCATCAGTGAGGCAGCGCCCAGGGACGAGCAGTACTTC
>NA|NA|TRBV29-1|TRBJ1-1
CSVPEAFF
TGCAGCGTACCTGAAGCTTTCTTT
>TRBD2|once|TRBV2|TRBJ2-2
CASSELAGGPNTGELFF
TGTGCCAGCAGTGAACTAGCGGGAGGACCGAACACCGGGGAGCTGTTTTTT
>NA|NA|TRBV6-5|TRBJ2-7
CASRFWDGHEQYF
TGTGCCAGCAGATTCTGGGACGGCCACGAGCAGTACTTC
>NA|NA|TRBV6-5|TRBJ2-7
CAAKGRVTGYEQYF
TGTGCCGCAAAAGGACGGGTGACAGGTTACGAGCAGTACTTC
>TRBD1|NA|TRBV2|TRBJ1-3
CASNGGTGGFLTGNTIYF
TGTGCCAGCAATGGCGGGACAGGGGGCTTTCTTACTGGAAACACCATATATTTT
>NA|NA|TRBV27|TRBJ2-7
CASSFRHSYEQYF
TGTGCCAGCAGTTTCCGACACTCCTACGAGCAGTACTTC
>NA|NA|TRBV6-5|TRBJ2-7
CASSEEGGPYEQYF
TGTGCCAGCAGTGAAGAAGGTGGCCCCTACGAGCAGTACTTC
>NA|NA|TRBV5-1|TRBJ1-3
CASSPGLNSGNTIYF
TGCGCCAGCAGCCCCGGACTGAACTCTGGAAACACCATATATTTT
>TRBD2|NA|TRBV6-1|TRBJ2-3
CATLLRGATDTQYF
TGTGCCACCCTCTTGCGGGGGGCTACAGATACGCAGTATTTT
>NA|NA|TRBV4-1|TRBJ1-2
CASSQELQIPNGYTF
TGCGCCAGCAGCCAAGAGCTCCAGATTCCGAATGGCTACACCTTC
>TRBD2|NA|TRBV7-9|TRBJ2-7
CASSSFGLAASSYEQYF
TGTGCCAGCAGCTCCTTCGGACTAGCGGCAAGCTCCTACGAGCAGTACTTC
>NA|NA|TRBV9|TRBJ2-3
CASSSGAHTDTQYF
TGTGCCAGCAGCTCAGGCGCACACACAGATACGCAGTATTTT
>TRBD1|few|TRBV19|TRBJ1-4
CASSMGQGKGEKLFF
TGTGCCAGTAGTATGGGACAGGGCAAAGGTGAAAAACTGTTTTTT
>TRBD1|NA|TRBV4-3|TRBJ1-2
CASSLTDREYGYTF
TGCGCCAGCAGCCTAACGGACAGGGAGTATGGCTACACCTTC